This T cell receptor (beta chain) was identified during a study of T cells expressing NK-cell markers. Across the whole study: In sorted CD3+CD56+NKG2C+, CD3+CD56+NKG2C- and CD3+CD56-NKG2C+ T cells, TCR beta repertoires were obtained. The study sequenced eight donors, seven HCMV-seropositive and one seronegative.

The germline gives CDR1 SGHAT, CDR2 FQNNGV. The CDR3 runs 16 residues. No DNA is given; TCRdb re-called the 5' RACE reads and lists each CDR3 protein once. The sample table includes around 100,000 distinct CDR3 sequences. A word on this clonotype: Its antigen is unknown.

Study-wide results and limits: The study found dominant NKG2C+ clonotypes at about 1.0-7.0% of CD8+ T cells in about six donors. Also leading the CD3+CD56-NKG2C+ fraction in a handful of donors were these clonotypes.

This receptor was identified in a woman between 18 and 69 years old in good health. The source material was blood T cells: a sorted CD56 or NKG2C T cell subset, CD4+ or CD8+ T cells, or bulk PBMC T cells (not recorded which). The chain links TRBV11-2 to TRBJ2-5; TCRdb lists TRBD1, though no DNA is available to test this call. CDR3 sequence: CASSSGDRRAEETQYF.